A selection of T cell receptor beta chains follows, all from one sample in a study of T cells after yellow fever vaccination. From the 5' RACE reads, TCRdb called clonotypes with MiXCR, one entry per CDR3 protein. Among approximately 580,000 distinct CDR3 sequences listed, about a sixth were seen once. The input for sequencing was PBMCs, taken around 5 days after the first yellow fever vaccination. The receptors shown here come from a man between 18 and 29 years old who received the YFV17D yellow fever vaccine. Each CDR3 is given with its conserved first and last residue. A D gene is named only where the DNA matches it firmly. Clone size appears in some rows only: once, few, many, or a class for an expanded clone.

TGTGCCAGCAGCCAAGATGAACAGGGGACCCCCTACGAGCAGTACTTC,CASSQDEQGTPYEQYF,TRBV4-2,TRBJ2-7,NA,TRBD1
TGTGCCACCAGCAGGCGGGACGGAACCTACAATGAGCAGTTCTTC,CATSRRDGTYNEQFF,TRBV15,TRBJ2-1,NA,NA
TGTGCCAGCAGCTTCATTTCTAGGGAAGGTACGCAGTATTTT,CASSFISREGTQYF,TRBV5-5,TRBJ2-3,NA,NA
TGTGCCAGCAGTGCGATGGACACTGAAGCTTTCTTT,CASSAMDTEAFF,TRBV2,TRBJ1-1,NA,NA
TGTGCCAGCAGCCAAGGATACTATGGCTACACCTTC,CASSQGYYGYTF,TRBV14,TRBJ1-2,few,NA
TGCGCCAGCAGCTTAAACGGGATCAATTCACCCCTCCACTTT,CASSLNGINSPLHF,TRBV5-1,TRBJ1-6,few,NA
TGTGCCAGCAGCACTAGGGACAGGGGGCGCGACGGACCCCTCCACTTT,CASSTRDRGRDGPLHF,TRBV4-2,TRBJ1-6,many,TRBD1
TGTGCCAGCAGTGGGGTACGAGGGGCGAGCAATCAGCCCCAGCATTTT,CASSGVRGASNQPQHF,TRBV28,TRBJ1-5,NA,NA
TGCGCCAGCAGCCACAGCGCTTGGGCAGGTACCTACGAGCAGTACTTC,CASSHSAWAGTYEQYF,TRBV4-1,TRBJ2-7,NA,NA
TGTGCCATCGGGACTAGCACTAATGATGAGCAGTTCTTC,CAIGTSTNDEQFF,TRBV10-3,TRBJ2-1,NA,TRBD2
TGTGCCAGCTCACCAGGGACAAAAGGTTACGAGCAGTACTTC,CASSPGTKGYEQYF,TRBV18,TRBJ2-7,few,NA
TGTGCCAGCAGTTTAGCGGGACTAGCGGTCTACACCGGGGAGCTGTTTTTT,CASSLAGLAVYTGELFF,TRBV12-3/TRBV12-4,TRBJ2-2,few,TRBD2
TGCGCCAGCAGCCAAGCCTCTCCGGGGACGAGCACAGATACGCAGTATTTT,CASSQASPGTSTDTQYF,TRBV4-1,TRBJ2-3,NA,NA
TGTGCCAGCAGCCTGGGGGCGGTCCAAGAGACCCAGTACTTC,CASSLGAVQETQYF,TRBV7-6,TRBJ2-5,NA,NA
TGCAGTGCTAGAAGAAGGGGGGGGACAGATACGCAGTATTTT,CSARRRGGTDTQYF,TRBV20-1,TRBJ2-3,NA,NA
TGCAGCGTTGAAACGGACGGGGGTAACGAGCAGTACTTC,CSVETDGGNEQYF,TRBV29-1,TRBJ2-7,many,NA
TGTGCCACCAGTGATCCCGGGGGGCGTCGGGGTAGTTCCTACAATGAGCAGTTCTTC,CATSDPGGRRGSSYNEQFF,TRBV24-1,TRBJ2-1,few,NA
TGTGCCAGCAGCTTCCCCTGGCGGATTACTAGCACAGATACGCAGTATTTT,CASSFPWRITSTDTQYF,TRBV5-6,TRBJ2-3,few,NA
TGTGCCAGTAGCGAGGGGTCAGAGACCCAGTACTTC,CASSEGSETQYF,TRBV19,TRBJ2-5,few,NA
TGTGCCAGCAGCCGAGACAGGGGGCTCCATAATTCACCCCTCCACTTT,CASSRDRGLHNSPLHF,TRBV7-2,TRBJ1-6,NA,TRBD1
TGTGCCAGCAGCCGACTAGCGGGGGTTACCACAGATACGCAGTATTTT,CASSRLAGVTTDTQYF,TRBV4-2,TRBJ2-3,few,TRBD2
TGTGCCAGCAGCGCGCAGGGGGCGGAGGGCATTCAGTACTTC,CASSAQGAEGIQYF,TRBV7-2,TRBJ2-4,NA,TRBD1
TGCGCCAGCAGCTTGGAGGCAGGGATGAATGAGCAGTTCTTC,CASSLEAGMNEQFF,TRBV5-1,TRBJ2-1,NA,NA
TGTGCCAGCAGGGGGGGACTAGCGGAAGAGACCCTGTACTTC,CASRGGLAEETLYF,TRBV6-1,TRBJ2-5,NA,TRBD2
TGTGCCAGCAGCTTTTCTCGGGGGGGCCACGATACGCAGTATTTT,CASSFSRGGHDTQYF,TRBV11-2,TRBJ2-3,NA,TRBD2
TGTGCCAGCTCACCGGACAGGGGGCGCGGAGGCTACACCTTC,CASSPDRGRGGYTF,TRBV18,TRBJ1-2,NA,TRBD1
TGTGCCAGCAGCTCACAGGGCCGCGGGCAGCCCCAGCATTTT,CASSSQGRGQPQHF,TRBV7-2,TRBJ1-5,NA,NA
TGTGCCAGCCGGGACAGGTTCAATCAGCCCCAGCATTTT,CASRDRFNQPQHF,TRBV2,TRBJ1-5,NA,TRBD1
TGTGCCAGCAGCTTAGGCTGGACGGGCCCGAACACTGAAGCTTTCTTT,CASSLGWTGPNTEAFF,TRBV13,TRBJ1-1,NA,NA
TGTGCCAGCACAGACAGGGGGGGGGGAGCTTTCTTT,CASTDRGGGAFF,TRBV7-9,TRBJ1-1,few,TRBD1
TGTGCCAGTAGTCTCCACAGCAAACCCACCGGGGAGCTGTTTTTT,CASSLHSKPTGELFF,TRBV19,TRBJ2-2,many,NA
TGTGCCAGCAGCTACGGGACTAGCGGGGGGCCGGGGAATGAGCAGTTCTTC,CASSYGTSGGPGNEQFF,TRBV7-2,TRBJ2-1,NA,TRBD2
TGTGCCAGCAGCTCCTGGACTAGCGGAGAAGAGACCCAGTACTTC,CASSSWTSGEETQYF,TRBV7-9,TRBJ2-5,many,TRBD2
TGTGCCAGTAGTATAGTAGACGGGGGGGGTTATGAGCAGTTCTTC,CASSIVDGGGYEQFF,TRBV19,TRBJ2-1,NA,TRBD2
TGCGCCAGCAGCTTGGACACAGGGAGTTTCACTGAAGCTTTCTTT,CASSLDTGSFTEAFF,TRBV5-1,TRBJ1-1,few,NA
TGTGCCAGCAGTCCCACGGACAGGAGCTCCTATAATTCACCCCTCCACTTT,CASSPTDRSSYNSPLHF,TRBV14,TRBJ1-6,few,TRBD1
TGCGCCAGCAGGACCGGGGAGATGGGGGAGCTGTTTTTT,CASRTGEMGELFF,TRBV5-1,TRBJ2-2,NA,NA
TGTGCCAGCAGCTTAAACGGCGCCGCGAACACCGGGGAGCTGTTTTTT,CASSLNGAANTGELFF,TRBV7-2,TRBJ2-2,few,NA
TGCAGTGCTAGTAGCGAGCGGGGGTCTTCCTACGAGCAGTACTTC,CSASSERGSSYEQYF,TRBV20-1,TRBJ2-7,NA,TRBD2
TGTGCCAGCAGCTTAGCAAGCCCTTTTTTGGGAGAAAAACTGTTTTTT,CASSLASPFLGEKLFF,TRBV7-9,TRBJ1-4,few,NA
TGTGCCAGCAGTTTTGGCAGGGACGGTGAGCAGTTCTTC,CASSFGRDGEQFF,TRBV27,TRBJ2-1,NA,NA
TGTGCCAGCAGTCACACCCAGGGTTCCGGGGAGCTGTTTTTT,CASSHTQGSGELFF,TRBV6-2/TRBV6-3,TRBJ2-2,few,NA
TGTGCCAGCAGCTTAGGTGGGTCTAGGGGCTTCCCCTACGAGCAGTACTTC,CASSLGGSRGFPYEQYF,TRBV7-9,TRBJ2-7,NA,NA
TGTGCCAGCAGTCACGGGGGAACAGAGACCCAGTACTTC,CASSHGGTETQYF,TRBV12-3/TRBV12-4,TRBJ2-5,NA,NA
TGTGCCAGCAGTACCCCCGGGACAGGCAACACTGAAGCTTTCTTT,CASSTPGTGNTEAFF,TRBV6-2/TRBV6-3,TRBJ1-1,NA,TRBD1
TGCAGTGCTAGAGTCCAGGTGGGGGCGTCTAATTCACCCCTCCACTTT,CSARVQVGASNSPLHF,TRBV20-1,TRBJ1-6,few,NA
TGTGCCATCTCCGGGGCGAGTAGCAATCAGCCCCAGCATTTT,CAISGASSNQPQHF,TRBV10-3,TRBJ1-5,few,NA
TGTGCCAGCAGCTTTCGAGGGGGCCTTGGGGAGCAGTACTTC,CASSFRGGLGEQYF,TRBV5-4,TRBJ2-7,NA,TRBD1
TGTGCCAGCAGCTACGGACTAGCGGGGGGGCCCTACAATGAGCAGTTCTTC,CASSYGLAGGPYNEQFF,TRBV11-3,TRBJ2-1,NA,TRBD2
TGTGCCAGCTCACCACCGACGGGATCCTCCTACGAGCAGTACTTC,CASSPPTGSSYEQYF,TRBV18,TRBJ2-7,NA,NA
TGTGCCAGCAGCTTAGTGTCCCGACAGGCCAGGGAGACCCAGTACTTC,CASSLVSRQARETQYF,TRBV7-6,TRBJ2-5,NA,NA
TGTGCCAGCAACTCGAGGGGAGACTATGGCTACACCTTC,CASNSRGDYGYTF,TRBV28,TRBJ1-2,few,NA
TGTGCCAGCAGCTTCCAGGGGTTAGATGGCTACACCTTC,CASSFQGLDGYTF,TRBV7-2,TRBJ1-2,many,NA
TGTGCCAGCAGCCCACAATCCGGGACAGTAACTAACTATGGCTACACCTTC,CASSPQSGTVTNYGYTF,TRBV9,TRBJ1-2,NA,TRBD1
TGTGCCAGCAGTTTGAGAGGGTCAACTTTCTCTGGAAACACCATATATTTT,CASSLRGSTFSGNTIYF,TRBV12-3/TRBV12-4,TRBJ1-3,few,NA
TGTGCCAGCAGCTTTGTTAGGGACAGGGTCTCACCCCTCCACTTT,CASSFVRDRVSPLHF,TRBV7-8,TRBJ1-6,NA,TRBD1
TGCGCCAGCAGCCCGAGACTGTGGGGGAGTTCTAGCACAGATACGCAGTATTTT,CASSPRLWGSSSTDTQYF,TRBV4-1,TRBJ2-3,few,NA
TGTGCCAGCTCACCTGGGGCAGTGCGTTTCTATGGCTACACCTTC,CASSPGAVRFYGYTF,TRBV18,TRBJ1-2,few,NA